The rows below give T cell receptor beta chains drawn from one sample of a study of molecular identifiers for immune sequencing clone quantification. MiXCR, run by TCRdb on the PCR reads, gives a single entry per CDR3 protein. The table includes about 630,000 distinct CDR3 sequences, 25% detected once. The sample consisted of naive CD8+ T cells from blood, with Jurkat cell RNA spiked in. The source of these receptors is a human donor in good health. Some libraries in this study had Jurkat cell RNA spiked in. Each CDR3 is given with its conserved first and last residue. D genes are given only for firm matches. Expanded clones get a size class; other rows say once, few or many, or leave the size out.

j_call | cdr3_length | clone_size | v_call | d_call | cdr3_nt | cdr3_aa
TRBJ1-6 | 13 | few | TRBV20-1 | . | TGCAGTGCTAGGACCCCGGAGGGTTCACCCCTCCACTTT | CSARTPEGSPLHF
TRBJ1-2 | 14 | few | TRBV4-2 | TRBD1 | TGTGCCAGCAGCCAACTGACAGGGAACTATGGCTACACCTTC | CASSQLTGNYGYTF
TRBJ2-7 | 16 | . | TRBV4-3 | TRBD1 | TGCGCCAGCAGCCAGGACGTTCTGGGGGCAGGGGGCGAGCAGTACTTC | CASSQDVLGAGGEQYF
TRBJ1-1 | 15 | few | TRBV6-5 | TRBD1 | TGTGCCAGCAGTTACGACAGGGTAGGAGACACTGAAGCTTTCTTT | CASSYDRVGDTEAFF
TRBJ1-5 | 16 | few | TRBV16 | . | TGTGCCAGCAGCCACATTTTTGACACCGGCAATCAGCCCCAGCATTTT | CASSHIFDTGNQPQHF
TRBJ2-3 | 17 | . | TRBV7-3 | TRBD2 | TGTGCCAGCAGCTCCCGGACTAGCGGGACACTCACAGATACGCAGTATTTT | CASSSRTSGTLTDTQYF
TRBJ1-1 | 15 | many | TRBV14 | . | TGTGCCAGCAGCCCACCGGGCAACCCGAACACTGAAGCTTTCTTT | CASSPPGNPNTEAFF
TRBJ2-2 | 15 | . | TRBV6-5 | . | TGTGCCAGCAGTTACTCGGGGGGTAGCACCGGGGAGCTGTTTTTT | CASSYSGGSTGELFF
TRBJ1-4 | 19 | . | TRBV5-5 | TRBD1 | TGTGCCAGCAGCTTATATGGTAGCCAGGGGGGTACGCATAATGAAAGACTGTTTTTT | CASSLYGSQGGTHNERLFF
TRBJ2-1 | 14 | few | TRBV3-1 | . | TGTGCCAGCAGCCAAGGAACCTTGAGGAATGAGCAGTTCTTC | CASSQGTLRNEQFF
TRBJ2-1 | 17 | . | TRBV12-3/TRBV12-4 | . | TGTGCCAGCAGTCCACGACAGGCCCCGTCGGGTTACAATGAGCAGTTCTTC | CASSPRQAPSGYNEQFF
TRBJ1-6 | 14 | few | TRBV12-3/TRBV12-4 | . | TGTGCCAGCACCCTCGGCTCCTATAATTCACCCCTCCACTTT | CASTLGSYNSPLHF
TRBJ2-2 | 16 | many | TRBV7-8 | . | TGTGCCAGCAGCCGAGAAGGGACATTGAACACCGGGGAGCTGTTTTTT | CASSREGTLNTGELFF
TRBJ1-6 | 17 | many | TRBV7-2 | TRBD1 | TGTGCCAGCAGCCCCAGACAGGGGGCTTTGTATAATTCACCCCTCCACTTT | CASSPRQGALYNSPLHF
TRBJ2-1 | 14 | few | TRBV27 | TRBD2 | TGTGCCAGTCAGGGACTAGCGGGTTACAATGAGCAGTTCTTC | CASQGLAGYNEQFF
TRBJ1-1 | 15 | many | TRBV29-1 | TRBD1 | TGCAGCGTTGAGTTACAGGACAGGGTTGGCACTGAAGCTTTCTTT | CSVELQDRVGTEAFF
TRBJ2-3 | 16 | . | TRBV7-9 | TRBD2 | TGTGCCAGCAGCCCTATACTAGCGGGAGAAATAGATACGCAGTATTTT | CASSPILAGEIDTQYF
TRBJ2-3 | 16 | many | TRBV12-3/TRBV12-4 | . | TGTGCCAGCAGTTTCGTGACCCTTGGGTTCACAGATACGCAGTATTTT | CASSFVTLGFTDTQYF
TRBJ2-1 | 12 | many | TRBV5-1 | . | TGCGCCAGCAGCCTGGGTGGGGATGAGCAGTTCTTC | CASSLGGDEQFF
TRBJ2-7 | 14 | . | TRBV29-1 | TRBD2 | TGCAGCGTGGGGTCTAGCGGGAGTTTGTACGAGCAGTACTTC | CSVGSSGSLYEQYF
TRBJ2-7 | 13 | many | TRBV5-4 | . | TGTGCCAGCAGCACCGACATGAACTACGAGCAGTACTTC | CASSTDMNYEQYF
TRBJ1-5 | 16 | many | TRBV7-9 | . | TGTGCCAGCAGCTTAGTTTTATCGGGTAGCAATCAGCCCCAGCATTTT | CASSLVLSGSNQPQHF
TRBJ2-3 | 16 | . | TRBV7-9 | TRBD2 | TGTGCCAGCAGCTTAGCCGGCGGGGGGGCCAAAGATCCGCAGTATTTT | CASSLAGGGAKDPQYF
TRBJ2-1 | 13 | . | TRBV29-1 | TRBD2 | TGCAGCGTTGGGCTAGCGGCAAACAATGAGCAGTTCTTC | CSVGLAANNEQFF
TRBJ2-6 | 19 | few | TRBV5-4 | TRBD2 | TGTGCCAGCAGCAAAGAGGGACTAGCGGGAGTTTCCGGGGCCAACGTCCTGACTTTC | CASSKEGLAGVSGANVLTF
TRBJ2-7 | 16 | . | TRBV19 | TRBD1 | TGTGCCAGTAGTAGAAGAGGGACAGGGAGCTCCTACGAGCAGTACTTC | CASSRRGTGSSYEQYF
TRBJ2-2 | 14 | few | TRBV4-1 | . | TGCGCCAGCAGCCCCCGTGAGGTGACCGGGGAGCTGTTTTTT | CASSPREVTGELFF
TRBJ1-1 | 15 | few | TRBV10-3 | . | TGTGCCACCAAGGGGACCCACGAGTTGAGCACTGAAGCTTTCTTT | CATKGTHELSTEAFF
TRBJ2-7 | 12 | few | TRBV20-1 | . | TGCAGTGCACCAGGGGACTCCTACGAGCAGTACTTC | CSAPGDSYEQYF
TRBJ1-1 | 13 | . | TRBV9 | . | TGTGCCAGCAGCTTCGATCAGGGAGGGGAAGCTTTCTTT | CASSFDQGGEAFF
TRBJ2-1 | 15 | . | TRBV19 | . | TGTGCCAGTAGTATAGGTTCTCGGTCCTACAATGAGCAGTTCTTC | CASSIGSRSYNEQFF
TRBJ2-1 | 12 | . | TRBV12-3/TRBV12-4 | . | TGTGCCAGCAGTTTACGCTCGGATGAGCAGCTCTTC | CASSLRSDEQLF
TRBJ2-7 | 13 | many | TRBV5-1 | . | TGCGCCAGCAGCTTTGACAGCTACTACGAGCAGTACTTC | CASSFDSYYEQYF
TRBJ1-1 | 16 | many | TRBV6-5 | TRBD1 | TGTGCCAGCAGTGACCCGCTGCGGACAGGGGAGACTGAAGCTTTCTTT | CASSDPLRTGETEAFF
TRBJ2-5 | 13 | many | TRBV6-6 | . | TGTGCCAGCACCAGGACAGCGCCAGAGACCCAGTACTTC | CASTRTAPETQYF
TRBJ1-2 | 15 | few | TRBV5-1 | . | TGCGCCAGCAGCTTGGTGGGGATGATTGGCTATGGCTACACCTTC | CASSLVGMIGYGYTF